This record looks at one TCR beta chain sequence and its context. The target of this receptor is not known. To prepare the library, the immunoSEQ multiplex PCR assay was applied. For the multiplex PCR, a mixture combining 60 forward primers for TCR Vbeta segments and 13 reverse primers for TCR Jbeta segments was used. A multiplex PCR assay on genomic DNA amplified the CDR3 region of rearranged TCR beta genes. On the Illumina HiSeq System, the amplified TCR beta libraries were sequenced as 87-base-pair reads. In the authors' own workflow: A later analysis counted approximately 76 million unique TCR beta chains across the 700 or so repertoires, and some 12 million of these chains were shared by at least two donors. A nearest-neighbor algorithm error-corrected the raw reads and collapsed the reads into unique sequences, merging closely related sequences to remove PCR and sequencing errors. Alignment of CDR3 sequences to IMGT reference sequences was used to assign V, D and J gene segments. For a sequence to be retained, at least a six-nucleotide match to both a V gene segment and a J gene segment was required. Rearrangements were called productive when the CDR3 lacked stop codons and stayed in frame with V and J; all others were non-productive. Following IMGT convention, CDR3 was defined as the stretch from the second conserved V-encoded cysteine up to the conserved J-encoded phenylalanine. The earlier analysis of about 500 of the donors excluded sequences that lacked an unambiguous match to a single V gene segment. In an earlier analysis of approximately 560 of the donors, a V segment was called functional when productive rearrangements were above 56.7%, and segregating when the standard deviation between donors exceeded 5%. A statistical classification framework was developed to diagnose cytomegalovirus status using the catalog of TCR beta chain sequences. V and J gene assignment, in a later analysis, came from comparing TCR nucleotide sequences with IMGT/GENE-DB human TR gene sequences. In a later analysis, CDR3 sequences and most-parsimonious VDJ recombination scenarios were assigned using the TCRdist pipeline. A later analysis defined each TCR beta chain by its CDR3 amino acid sequence plus V-gene family, and excluded reads lacking a unique V-gene family. In a later analysis, nearly 600 highly shared, low-generation-probability nucleotide sequences were removed to address suspected cross-contamination and a sequencing artifact. A later analysis calculated a clonal expansion index for each public chain from normalized within-repertoire ranks of inferred template counts. Generation probabilities in a later analysis came from a VDJ recombination model fitted to out-of-frame rearrangements, and those results were checked against IGoR. In a later analysis, TCR-TCR, TCR-HLA and TCR-CMV co-occurrence was scored with hypergeometric tests, and a repertoire-size bias correction was applied to TCR pairs. False discovery rates were estimated in a later analysis by permuting HLA or CMV assignments 20 times. In a later analysis, co-occurring TCRs were grouped using DBSCAN, and TCRdist sequence similarity was added for clustering within HLA-allele-positive subsets. Repertoires with fewer than 30,000 or more than 120,000 public chains, plus five repertoires with anomalous nucleotide sharing, were excluded from co-occurrence clustering. Entries here come from immuneACCESS through TCRdb and include only in-frame sequences with V and J called. Some clones fail to appear in such tables; in the studies checked, an unresolved V gene covers under half of the shortfall, and the cause of the remainder is unknown. The V and J calls and clone size were taken over from that table, and D and trimming were inferred from the DNA. The sample's own table lists approximately 70,000 clones. The ten largest clones capture 3.8% of the sample.

This sample stems from a study of cytomegalovirus exposure and HLA in healthy donors (dated by TCRdb to 2017 to 2019). As for the study more broadly: An earlier analysis of roughly 570 of the donors reported over 250 Gb of sequence data and 90 million to 120 million unique TCR beta sequences obtained from approximately 180 million T cells. An early release covering about 600 HLA-typed donors comprised around 300 gigabases of sequencing data and roughly 85 million unique TCR sequences. The genetic ancestry cluster associated with self-reported Caucasian donors included around 76% of the 398 genotyped donors. The study aimed to test whether signatures of past pathogen exposure could be identified by cataloging public T cell receptors. The study profiled the T cell repertoires of 500 to 800 subjects by immunosequencing and related them to cytomegalovirus serostatus. Besides the first cohort of approximately 670 subjects, a separate validation cohort made up of around 120 different subjects was used. High-throughput TCR immunosequencing, statistical association of individual TCRs with disease status, and machine learning were combined to predict cytomegalovirus infection status. A later analysis re-analyzed previously published TCR beta repertoires from 550 to 700 donors and added high-resolution HLA genotyping to study TCR occurrence patterns. Rather than drawing on any new phenotypic data, the later analysis identified candidate immune exposures from TCR beta sequences and the way those sequences occurred across donors. In an earlier analysis of 500 to 650 of the donors, high-throughput TCR beta sequencing was used to judge whether each TCR beta V gene segment behaved as functional or pseudogenic. Donor age, sex, ethnicity and CMV serostatus were compiled alongside the repertoire data. In a later genetic analysis, genome-wide SNP genotypes for about three fifths of the roughly 670 donors were used, and that subset was treated as a discovery cohort. All discovery cohort repertoires had been generated on a single sequencing platform. HLA typing included class I and class II loci at four-digit resolution. The number of typed donors differed by locus: about 620-630 for A, B, C, DRB1 and DQB1; 500 to 550 for DQA1; approximately 600 for DPA1; and some 470 for DPB1. Four to six DR-DQ haplotypes were handled as single units for association and clustering, since linkage in the cohort was strong. Among 300 to 500 genotyped donors of the cohort, an average of approximately 220,000 unique TCR beta nucleotide sequences was sequenced per donor, of which approximately 19% were non-productive.

Summary of the overall study and its limitations: Linkage disequilibrium might explain the correlated functional status among segregating V segments, but an unknown experimental factor could not be ruled out. A few of the identified cytomegalovirus-associated TCR beta chains were confirmed in vitro to be specific for cytomegalovirus antigens. The study listed 150 to 200 TCR beta chains as associated with cytomegalovirus. Broadly in line with IMGT annotations, most TCR beta V segments showed up in productive rearrangements about 87% or about 30% of the time in an earlier analysis of 450 to 750 of the donors. A further reported finding was that TCR beta sequences accurately predicted the HLA-A and HLA-B alleles for most subjects in the first cohort. In both the original and validation cohorts, the classifier was reported to diagnose cytomegalovirus status with high specificity and sensitivity. A cluster of highly shared sequence variants was judged likely to be a technical artifact of the sequencing pipeline. The only immune exposure information available for the cohort was CMV serostatus. An association between a missense DCLRE1C variant and V-gene and J-gene trimming of TCR beta chains was found in a later genetic analysis and replicated in an independent cohort. Compared with the 666-donor mean, donors in an Asian-associated ancestry cluster had fewer N-insertions in productive TCRs, according to a later genetic analysis. While some public TCRs were present in many individuals, most TCR sequences turned up only very rarely across donors. The earlier analysis of approximately 540 of the donors excluded roughly 17 rarely observed V segments, including chromosome 9 orphons, because counts were too low. Assigning TCR associations to individual alleles was difficult when HLA alleles, especially DR and DQ, strongly co-occurred. This cohort had only TCR beta chains sequenced, and the lack of alpha or paired-chain data limited which features could be detected. Sequencing depth was assumed to be roughly uniform across donors in the presence/absence analyses, though that assumption may not hold. In a later analysis, HLA-associated TCR beta chains were found to be more clonally expanded and to have lower generation probabilities than equally common non-associated chains. HLA typing was unavailable for some donors at each locus, so association tests used only the typed subset. The authors suggested that the approach could potentially be extended to other disease states and immunological phenotypes. Several of the top co-occurrence clusters appeared to be linked to parvovirus B19, influenza, CMV and Epstein-Barr virus, according to a later analysis. Most CMV-associated TCR beta chains appeared to be HLA-restricted in a later analysis, and the HLA associations seemed to be driven largely by CMV exposure. In a later analysis, TCR association rates were found to vary across HLA loci, with the most associated TCRs seen for DRB1 alleles and the fewest for HLA-C alleles. A later analysis associated roughly 17,000 TCR beta sequences with specific HLA alleles at a false discovery rate of 0.05.

The cohort was made up of 650 to 700 healthy bone marrow donors. Cohort members were all nominally healthy when sampled, although unrecorded immune exposures were likely present. The donor tested CMV seropositive and was one of the 289 seropositive cohort members. Each donor provided a peripheral blood sample, and peripheral blood mononuclear cells were used for TCR beta sequencing. The Qiagen DNeasy Blood Extraction Kit was used to extract genomic DNA from the blood cell samples. Material for sequencing was PBMCs. This receptor was identified in a female donor in good health and CMV-seropositive.

The CDR3 region reads CASSRDGTNYGYTF. The nucleotides read TGTGCCAGCAGCCGAGACGGGACTAACTATGGCTACACCTTC. The V gene is TRBV6-5 and the J gene is TRBJ1-2; no D gene call is confident. A distance of 11 bases separates the germline ends of V and J, which lose 6 bases and 0 bases respectively. CDR3 length: 14 amino acids, cysteine to phenylalanine. Only the CDR3 part of the read is kept: 42 bases, read in frame from the first base. CDR1 and CDR2 are drawn from the germline V gene: MNHEY, SVGAGI.